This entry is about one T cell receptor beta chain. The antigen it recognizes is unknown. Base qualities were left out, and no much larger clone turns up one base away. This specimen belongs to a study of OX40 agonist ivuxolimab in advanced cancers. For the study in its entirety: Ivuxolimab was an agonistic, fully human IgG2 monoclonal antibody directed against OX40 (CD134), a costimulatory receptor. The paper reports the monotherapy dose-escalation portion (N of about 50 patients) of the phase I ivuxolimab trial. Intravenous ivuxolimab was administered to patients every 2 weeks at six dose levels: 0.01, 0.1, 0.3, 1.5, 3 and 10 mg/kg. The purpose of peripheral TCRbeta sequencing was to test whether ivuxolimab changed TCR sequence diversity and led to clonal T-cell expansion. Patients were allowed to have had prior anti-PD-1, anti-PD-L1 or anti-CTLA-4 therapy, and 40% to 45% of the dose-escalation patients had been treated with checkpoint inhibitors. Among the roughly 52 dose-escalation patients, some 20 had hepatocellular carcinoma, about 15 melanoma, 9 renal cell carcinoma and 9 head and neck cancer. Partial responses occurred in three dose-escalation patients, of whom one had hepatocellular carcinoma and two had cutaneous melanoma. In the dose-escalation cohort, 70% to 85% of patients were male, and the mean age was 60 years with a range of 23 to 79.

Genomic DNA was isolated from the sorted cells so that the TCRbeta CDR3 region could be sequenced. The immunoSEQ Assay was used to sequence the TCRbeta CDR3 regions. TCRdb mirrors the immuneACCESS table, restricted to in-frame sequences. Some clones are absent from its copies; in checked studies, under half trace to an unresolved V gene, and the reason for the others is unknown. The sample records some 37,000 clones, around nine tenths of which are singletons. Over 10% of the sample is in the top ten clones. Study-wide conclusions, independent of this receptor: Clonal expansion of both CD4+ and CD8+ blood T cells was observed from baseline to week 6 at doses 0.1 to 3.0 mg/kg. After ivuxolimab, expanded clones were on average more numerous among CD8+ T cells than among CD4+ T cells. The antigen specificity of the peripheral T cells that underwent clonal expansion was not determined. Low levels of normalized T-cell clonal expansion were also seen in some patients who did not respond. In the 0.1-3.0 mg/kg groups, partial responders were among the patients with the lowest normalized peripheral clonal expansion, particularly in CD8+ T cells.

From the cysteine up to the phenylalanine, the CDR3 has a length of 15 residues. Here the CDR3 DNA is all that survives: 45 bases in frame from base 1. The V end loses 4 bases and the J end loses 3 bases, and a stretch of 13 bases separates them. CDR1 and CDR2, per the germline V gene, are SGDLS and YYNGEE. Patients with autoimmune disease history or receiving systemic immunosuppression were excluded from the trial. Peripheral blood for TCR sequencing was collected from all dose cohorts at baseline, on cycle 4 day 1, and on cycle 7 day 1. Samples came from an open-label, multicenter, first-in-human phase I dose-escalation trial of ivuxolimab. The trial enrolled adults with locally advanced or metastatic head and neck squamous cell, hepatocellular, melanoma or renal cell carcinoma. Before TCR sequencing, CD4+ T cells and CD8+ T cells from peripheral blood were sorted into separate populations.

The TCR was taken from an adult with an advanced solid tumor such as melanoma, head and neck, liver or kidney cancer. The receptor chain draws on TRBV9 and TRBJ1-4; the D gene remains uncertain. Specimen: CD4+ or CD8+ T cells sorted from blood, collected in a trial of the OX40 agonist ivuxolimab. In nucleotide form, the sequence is TGTGCCAGCAGCAGGACCGGAGACTCTAATGAAAAACTGTTTTTT. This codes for CASSRTGDSNEKLFF. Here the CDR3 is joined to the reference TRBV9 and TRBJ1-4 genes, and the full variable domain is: DSGVTQTPKHLITATGQRVTLRCSPRSGDLSVYWYQQSLDQGLQFLIQYYNGEERAKGNILERFSAQQFPDLHSELNLSSLELGDSALYFCASSRTGDSNEKLFFGSGTQLSVL.